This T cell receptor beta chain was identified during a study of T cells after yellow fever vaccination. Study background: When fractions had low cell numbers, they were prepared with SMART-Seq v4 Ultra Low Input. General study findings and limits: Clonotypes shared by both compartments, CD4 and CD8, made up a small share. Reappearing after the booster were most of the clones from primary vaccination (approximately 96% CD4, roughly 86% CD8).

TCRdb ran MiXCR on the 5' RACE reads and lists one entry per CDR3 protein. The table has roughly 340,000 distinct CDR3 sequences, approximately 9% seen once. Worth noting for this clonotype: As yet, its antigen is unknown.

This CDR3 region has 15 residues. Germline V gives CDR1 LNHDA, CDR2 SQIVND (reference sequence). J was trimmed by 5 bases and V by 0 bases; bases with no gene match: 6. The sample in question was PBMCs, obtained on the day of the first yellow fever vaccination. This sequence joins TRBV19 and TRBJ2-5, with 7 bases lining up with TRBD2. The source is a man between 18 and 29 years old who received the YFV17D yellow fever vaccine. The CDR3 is CASSIEGGSGETQYF. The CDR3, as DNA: TGTGCCAGTAGTATAGAAGGCGGGAGCGGGGAGACCCAGTACTTC. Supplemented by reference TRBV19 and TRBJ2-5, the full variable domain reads DGGITQSPKYLFRKEGQNVTLSCEQNLNHDAMYWYRQDPGQGLRLIYYSQIVNDFQKGDIAEGYSVSREKKESFPLTVTSAQKNPTAFYLCASSIEGGSGETQYFGPGTRLLVL.